This paragraph reports one TCR beta chain. Its antigen is not identified. The data were produced by immunoSEQ multiplex PCR, yet TCRdb's version contains in-frame clones alone and is incomplete. Seen here are roughly 350,000 clones, roughly 87% observed once, and the top ten hold about 3.4%. This sample stems from a study of Ad26.COV2.S vaccination and SARS-CoV-2 variants. Study-level information: Recipients of Ad26.COV2.S got it intramuscularly, once or twice 56 days apart. Whole-study findings and limits: It was found that vaccine and placebo recipients had similar non-spike TCR breadth. Vaccinees reportedly had broad spike-specific CD8+ and CD4+ T cell responses.

Treatment given: around 19 received Ad26.COV2.S at low or high dose, single or two shots; 5 received placebo; per-sample allocation not given. Day 63 after the first vaccine or placebo injection was the time point for sampling. The CDR3 covers 14 residues. The germline gives CDR1 MNHNY, CDR2 SVGAGI (reference sequence). V was clipped by 7 bases and J by 4 bases; unmatched bases: 9. The rearrangement uses TRBV6-6 and TRBJ1-2; 7 nucleotides agree with TRBD1. The sequenced sample was peripheral blood, obtained in a trial of Ad26.COV2.S vaccine versus placebo. The TCR was taken from a person between 18 and 65 years old who received the Ad26.COV2.S COVID-19 vaccine or a placebo. DNA for the CDR3: TGTGCCAGCATCACGGGACAGACAACCTATGGCTACACCTTC. As protein: CASITGQTTYGYTF.